Sequencing of this TCR beta chain was carried out in a study of graft-versus-host responses after intestinal transplantation. Some clones are missing from TCRdb's copy, which holds only in-frame ones; the method was immunoSEQ multiplex PCR. The table includes about 45,000 clones, around nine tenths detected once. The CDR3 totals 13 residues. V was trimmed by 7 bases and J by 5 bases, leaving 15 bases between them. Germline V gene data show CDR1 as SGHRS and CDR2 as YFSETQ. The receptor was derived from a human patient who received an intestinal transplant, so some T cells may come from the graft donor. The specimen was PBMCs, collected 524 days after transplant. This chain links TRBV5-1 with TRBJ2-5; a weak D match, TRBD1 (5 bases). The CDR3 sequence: CASALQGRETQYF. CDR3 coding DNA: TGCGCCAGCGCCCTTCAGGGTAGGGAGACCCAGTACTTC.